This T cell receptor beta chain was captured by sequencing in a study of CD8+ T cells in alopecia areata. The CDR3 extends over 16 amino acids. Looked up from germline, CDR1 is MGHDK and CDR2 is SYGVNS. The V gene lost 2 bases and the J gene lost 3 bases, with 16 bases spanning the gap. It was cDNA, reverse transcribed from extracted RNA, that served as the sequencing template. Method: immunoSEQ multiplex PCR; TCRdb's copy keeps in-frame clones and lacks some. The table shows over 150,000 clones, with more than 50% occurring only once. Specimen: CD8+ T cells sorted from blood. The source is a human donor in good health. This rearrangement joins TRBV25-1 to TRBJ1-2; maybe TRBD1 (5 bases). The DNA for the CDR3 is TGTGCCAGCAGTGAAAGGGTTAGACAGACACACTATGGCTACACCTTC. Its protein product is CASSERVRQTHYGYTF.